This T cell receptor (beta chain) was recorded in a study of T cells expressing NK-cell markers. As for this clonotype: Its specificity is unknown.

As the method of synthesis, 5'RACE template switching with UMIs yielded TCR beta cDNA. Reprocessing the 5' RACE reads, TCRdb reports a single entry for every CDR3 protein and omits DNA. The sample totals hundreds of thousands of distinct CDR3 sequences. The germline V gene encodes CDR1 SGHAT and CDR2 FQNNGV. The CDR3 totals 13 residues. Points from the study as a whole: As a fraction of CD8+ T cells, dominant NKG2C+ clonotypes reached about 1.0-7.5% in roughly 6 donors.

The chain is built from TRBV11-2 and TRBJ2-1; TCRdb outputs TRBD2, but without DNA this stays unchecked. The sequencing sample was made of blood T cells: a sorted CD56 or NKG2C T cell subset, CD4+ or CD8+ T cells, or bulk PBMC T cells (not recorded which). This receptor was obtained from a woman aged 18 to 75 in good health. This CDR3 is CASSLQARSEQFF. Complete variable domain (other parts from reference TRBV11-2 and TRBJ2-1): EAGVAQSPRYKIIEKRQSVAFWCNPISGHATLYWYQQILGQGPKLLIQFQNNGVVDDSQLPKDRFSAERLKGVDSTLKIQPAKLEDSAVYLCASSLQARSEQFFGPGTRLTVL.